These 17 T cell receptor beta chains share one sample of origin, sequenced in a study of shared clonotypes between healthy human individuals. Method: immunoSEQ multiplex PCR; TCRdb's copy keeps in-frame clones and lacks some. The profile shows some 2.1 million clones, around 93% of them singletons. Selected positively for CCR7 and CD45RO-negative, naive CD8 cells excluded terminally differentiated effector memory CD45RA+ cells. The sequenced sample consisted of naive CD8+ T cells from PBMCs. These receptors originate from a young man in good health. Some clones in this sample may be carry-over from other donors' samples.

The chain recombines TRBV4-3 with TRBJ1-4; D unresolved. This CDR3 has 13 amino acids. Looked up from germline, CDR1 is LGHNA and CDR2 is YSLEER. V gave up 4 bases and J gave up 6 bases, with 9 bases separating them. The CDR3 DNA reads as TGCGCCAGCAGCCCTCGGGCCGATGAAAAACTGTTTTTT. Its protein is CASSPRADEKLFF.

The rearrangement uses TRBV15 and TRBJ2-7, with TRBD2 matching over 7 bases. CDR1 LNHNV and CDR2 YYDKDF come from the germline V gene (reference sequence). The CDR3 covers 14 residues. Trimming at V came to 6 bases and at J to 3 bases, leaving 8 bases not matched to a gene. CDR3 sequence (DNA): TGTGCCACCAGAAAGGGAGGGCCAAGCTACGAGCAGTACTTC. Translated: CATRKGGPSYEQYF.

CDR3 nucleotides: TGTGCCAGCAGCCCAAGGGATCGGTCGGGATACGAGCAGTACTTC. Amino acids: CASSPRDRSGYEQYF. This chain joins TRBV11-2 and TRBJ2-7; D possibly corresponds to TRBD2 (5 bases). Germline V gene sequence: CDR1 SGHAT, CDR2 FQNNGV. The CDR3 totals 15 residues. The V and J ends lost 5 bases and 4 bases respectively, with 18 bases between them.

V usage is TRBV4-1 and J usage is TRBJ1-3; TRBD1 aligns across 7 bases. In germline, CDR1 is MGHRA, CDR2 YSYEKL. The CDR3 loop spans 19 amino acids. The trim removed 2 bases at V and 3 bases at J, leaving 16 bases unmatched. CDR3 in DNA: TGCGCCAGCAGCCAAATTTCAGGGGGTATTTTACTGTTTGGAAACACCATATATTTT. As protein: CASSQISGGILLFGNTIYF.

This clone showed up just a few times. The CDR3 region is CSVALVGKSSYNEQFF. In DNA form, the CDR3 reads TGCAGCGTTGCCCTCGTGGGCAAAAGCTCCTACAATGAGCAGTTCTTC. The rearrangement links TRBV29-1 to TRBJ2-1; D not resolved. The length of the CDR3 is 16 residues. Germline CDR1 SQVTM, CDR2 ANQGSEA. With 4 bases removed from V and 0 bases from J, the gap between germline ends came to 16 bases.

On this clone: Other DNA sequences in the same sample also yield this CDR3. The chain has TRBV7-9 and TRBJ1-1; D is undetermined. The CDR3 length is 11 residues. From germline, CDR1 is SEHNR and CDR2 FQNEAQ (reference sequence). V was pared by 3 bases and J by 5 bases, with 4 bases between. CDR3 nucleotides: TGTGCCAGCAGCTTTTTAACTGAAGCTTTCTTT. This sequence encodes CASSFLTEAFF.

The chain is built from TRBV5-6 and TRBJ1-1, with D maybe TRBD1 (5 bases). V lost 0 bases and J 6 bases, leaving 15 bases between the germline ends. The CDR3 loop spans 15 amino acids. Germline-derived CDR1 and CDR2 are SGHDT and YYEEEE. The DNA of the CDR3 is TGTGCCAGCAGCTTGGACGGCTTGGGGGACGCTGAAGCTTTCTTT. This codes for CASSLDGLGDAEAFF.

CDR3 in amino acids: CATSTSGGGEKLFF. CDR3 nucleotide sequence: TGTGCCACCAGCACGTCCGGAGGAGGTGAAAAACTGTTTTTT. The chain links TRBV15 to TRBJ1-4; no reliable D call. This CDR3 is 14 amino acids long. V was shortened by 4 bases and J by 7 bases, with 13 bases between the two germline ends. CDR1 is LNHNV and CDR2 is YYDKDF in the germline V gene (reference sequence).

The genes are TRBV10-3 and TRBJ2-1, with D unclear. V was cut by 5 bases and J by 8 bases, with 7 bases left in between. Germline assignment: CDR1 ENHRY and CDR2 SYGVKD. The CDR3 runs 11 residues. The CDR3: CAISQSHEQFF. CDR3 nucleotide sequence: TGTGCCATCAGTCAAAGCCATGAGCAGTTCTTC.

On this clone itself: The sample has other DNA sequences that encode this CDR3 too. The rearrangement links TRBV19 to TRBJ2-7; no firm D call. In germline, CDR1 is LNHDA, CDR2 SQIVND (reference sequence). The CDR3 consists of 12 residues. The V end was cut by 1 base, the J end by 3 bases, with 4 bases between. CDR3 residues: CASSIAGYEQYF. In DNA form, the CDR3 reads TGTGCCAGTAGTATAGCGGGCTACGAGCAGTACTTC.

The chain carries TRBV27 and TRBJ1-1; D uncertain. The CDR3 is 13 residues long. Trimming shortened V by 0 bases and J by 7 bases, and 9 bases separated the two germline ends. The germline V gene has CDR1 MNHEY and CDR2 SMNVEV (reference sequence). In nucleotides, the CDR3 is TGTGCCAGCAGTTTATCTCGATGGAGTGAAGCTTTCTTT. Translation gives CASSLSRWSEAFF.

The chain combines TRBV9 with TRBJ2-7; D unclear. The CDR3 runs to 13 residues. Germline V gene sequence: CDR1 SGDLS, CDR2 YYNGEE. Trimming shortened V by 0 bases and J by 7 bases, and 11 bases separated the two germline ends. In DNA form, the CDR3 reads TGTGCCAGCAGCGTAGGAGTACCGGGTGAGCAGTACTTC. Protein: CASSVGVPGEQYF.

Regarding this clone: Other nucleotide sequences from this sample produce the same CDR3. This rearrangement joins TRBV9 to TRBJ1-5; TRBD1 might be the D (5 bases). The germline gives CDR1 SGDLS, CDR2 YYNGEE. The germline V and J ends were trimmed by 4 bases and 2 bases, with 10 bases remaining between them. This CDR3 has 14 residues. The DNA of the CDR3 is TGTGCCAGCAGCCCGTCGGGGGGCAATCAGCCCCAGCATTTT. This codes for CASSPSGGNQPQHF.

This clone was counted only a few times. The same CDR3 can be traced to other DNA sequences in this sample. The CDR3 nucleotides read TGTGCCAGCAGCCCTCGGACAGCTACTAATGAAAAACTGTTTTTT. This encodes CASSPRTATNEKLFF. The chain combines TRBV9 with TRBJ1-4; D might be TRBD1 (6 bases). Germline CDR1 SGDLS, CDR2 YYNGEE. Trimming cost V 4 bases and J 2 bases, with 12 bases left between them. CDR3 length: 15 residues. Full variable domain (missing parts from reference TRBV9 and TRBJ1-4): DSGVTQTPKHLITATGQRVTLRCSPRSGDLSVYWYQQSLDQGLQFLIQYYNGEERAKGNILERFSAQQFPDLHSELNLSSLELGDSALYFCASSPRTATNEKLFFGSGTQLSVL.

CDR3 DNA: TGTGCCAGCAGCGTAGAACAGGGGCCTTATGGCTACACCTTC. It yields the protein CASSVEQGPYGYTF. V usage is TRBV9 and J usage is TRBJ1-2; 7 positions match TRBD1. The germline gives CDR1 SGDLS, CDR2 YYNGEE. J lost 5 bases, V lost 0 bases, and 4 bases had no gene match. The CDR3 length is 14 residues.

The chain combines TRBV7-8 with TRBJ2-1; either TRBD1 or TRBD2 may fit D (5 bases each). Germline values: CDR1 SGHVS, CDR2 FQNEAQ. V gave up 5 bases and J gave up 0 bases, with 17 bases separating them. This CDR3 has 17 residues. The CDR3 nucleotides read TGTGCCAGCAGCAGCATTCGGATGGGGACCTCCTACAATGAGCAGTTCTTC. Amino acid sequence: CASSSIRMGTSYNEQFF.

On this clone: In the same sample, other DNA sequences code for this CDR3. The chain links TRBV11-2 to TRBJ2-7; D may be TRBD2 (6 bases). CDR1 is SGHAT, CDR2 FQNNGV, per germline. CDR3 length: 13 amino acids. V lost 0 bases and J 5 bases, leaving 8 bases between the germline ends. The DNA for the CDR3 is TGTGCCAGCAGCTTAGATCCGGGAGACGAGCAGTACTTC. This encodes CASSLDPGDEQYF. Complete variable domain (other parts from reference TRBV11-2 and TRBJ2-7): EAGVAQSPRYKIIEKRQSVAFWCNPISGHATLYWYQQILGQGPKLLIQFQNNGVVDDSQLPKDRFSAERLKGVDSTLKIQPAKLEDSAVYLCASSLDPGDEQYFGPGTRLTVT.